The TCR beta chain described here comes from a study of T cells after yellow fever vaccination. Study-level points and caveats: High-abundance clonotypes from the bulk population could contaminate FACS-sorted repertoires. The secondary response was weaker but peaked faster, day 5 versus 15. Once the booster was given, most primary-vaccination clones reappeared, at around 95% for CD4 and more than 85% for CD8.

UMIs and a universal primer site were added when TCR cDNA was made by 5'RACE template switching. Each CDR3 protein gets one entry after TCRdb re-called the 5' RACE reads with MiXCR. The data hold about 210,000 distinct CDR3 sequences, with less than 3.5% observed a single time. With respect to this clonotype: Antigen specificity is unknown.

CDR1 is SEHNR and CDR2 is FQNEAQ in the germline V gene (reference sequence). The ends were cut back, 5 bases at V and 2 bases at J, with 15 bases in the middle. This CDR3 has 16 residues. This material consisted of CD4+ T cells sorted from PBMCs, taken 10 days after the yellow fever booster vaccination. The sequence came from a young man who received the YFV17D yellow fever vaccine. The chain uses TRBV7-9 and TRBJ2-2; weak D call: TRBD1 (6 bases). The CDR3 nucleotides read TGTGCCAGCAGCGCGCAGGGGACAATAAACACCGGGGAGCTGTTTTTT. Amino acid sequence: CASSAQGTINTGELFF. Full variable domain (remainder filled in from reference TRBV7-9 and TRBJ2-2): DTGVSQNPRHKITKRGQNVTFRCDPISEHNRLYWYRQTLGQGPEFLTYFQNEAQLEKSRLLSDRFSAERPKGSFSTLEIQRTEQGDSAMYLCASSAQGTINTGELFFGEGSRLTVL.